The 20 T cell receptor beta chains below all came from one sample that was sequenced in a study of blood T cell repertoires in COVID-19. Here immunoSEQ multiplex PCR was the method, and the copy in TCRdb shows in-frame clones only, minus some. The repertoire consists of approximately 70,000 clones, with more than 80% occurring once and the leading ten covering roughly 6.8%. The sample consisted of peripheral blood. These receptors originate from a woman of 80 years or more with active COVID-19.

In its sample, this clone was seen a few times. V gene TRBV4-2 combines with J gene TRBJ1-5, with D maybe TRBD1 (5 bases). The CDR3 contains 15 residues. The V gene's germline CDR1 is LGHNA and CDR2 YNFKEQ. V dropped 1 base and J dropped 7 bases, with 14 bases sitting between them. DNA of the CDR3: TGTGCCAGCAGCCAAGGACAGCCGGGAGGGCAGCCCCAGCATTTT. It translates to CASSQGQPGGQPQHF.

The gene calls are TRBV2 and TRBJ1-5; TRBD1 aligns across 7 bases. Germline V CDR1 and CDR2: SNHLY, FYNNEI. After removal of 5 bases from V and 4 bases from J, the junction contained 5 bases not matched to a gene. This CDR3 contains 14 residues. The CDR3 spells CASSPTGQNQPQHF. CDR3 DNA sequence: TGTGCCAGCAGTCCGACAGGGCAGAATCAGCCCCAGCATTTT.

The gene calls are TRBV7-2 and TRBJ1-2; D is perhaps TRBD1 (5 bases). The CDR3 runs to 13 residues. V was shortened by 2 bases and J by 4 bases, with 8 bases between the two germline ends. Germline CDR1 is SGHTA and CDR2 is FQGNSA. The CDR3 sequence: CASSLIDSYGYTF. DNA for the CDR3: TGTGCCAGCAGCTTAATAGACAGCTATGGCTACACCTTC.

The chain links TRBV7-2 to TRBJ2-2, with D tentatively TRBD1 (6 bases). This CDR3 region has 14 residues. V was pared by 1 base and J by 5 bases, with 8 bases between. Germline values: CDR1 SGHTA, CDR2 FQGNSA. CDR3 protein: CASSLVGATGELFF. The DNA for the CDR3 is TGTGCCAGCAGCTTAGTGGGGGCAACCGGGGAGCTGTTTTTT. Looking up the rest from reference TRBV7-2 and TRBJ2-2 gives the full variable domain: GAGVSQSPSNKVTEKGKDVELRCDPISGHTALYWYRQSLGQGLEFLIYFQGNSAPDKSGLPSDRFSAERTGGSVSTLTIQRTQQEDSAVYLCASSLVGATGELFFGEGSRLTVL.

The chain uses TRBV5-4 and TRBJ2-3; 7 bases are shared with TRBD2. J was trimmed by 0 bases and V by 0 bases; bases with no gene match: 1. CDR3 length: 15 residues. The germline gives CDR1 SGHNT, CDR2 YYREEE (reference sequence). The CDR3 region has the DNA TGTGCCAGCAGCTTGGGGACTAGGAGCACAGATACGCAGTATTTT. Translated: CASSLGTRSTDTQYF. Full variable domain (remainder filled in from reference TRBV5-4 and TRBJ2-3): ETGVTQSPTHLIKTRGQQVTLRCSSQSGHNTVSWYQQALGQGPQFIFQYYREEENGRGNFPPRFSGLQFPNYSSELNVNALELDDSALYLCASSLGTRSTDTQYFGPGTRLTVL.

The chain is built from TRBV9 and TRBJ2-1, with TRBD2 as a possible D gene (5 bases). Germline CDR1 reads SGDLS; CDR2 reads YYNGEE. V was cut by 3 bases and J by 4 bases, with 11 bases left in between. The CDR3 extends over 14 amino acids. CDR3 loop: CASSAGGPYNEQFF. For the CDR3, the DNA is TGTGCCAGCAGCGCGGGCGGGCCTTACAATGAGCAGTTCTTC.

The chain's CDR3 is CASIHSGQLEERTGELFF. CDR3 nucleotide sequence: TGTGCCAGTATCCACTCGGGACAGCTCGAGGAACGAACCGGGGAGCTGTTTTTT. The gene calls are TRBV19 and TRBJ2-2, with 7 bases lining up with TRBD1. In germline, CDR1 is LNHDA, CDR2 SQIVND (reference sequence). CDR3 length equals 18 residues. Trimming cost V 7 bases and J 5 bases; bases outside gene matches: 19. The full variable domain, its missing parts supplied by reference TRBV19 and TRBJ2-2, is DGGITQSPKYLFRKEGQNVTLSCEQNLNHDAMYWYRQDPGQGLRLIYYSQIVNDFQKGDIAEGYSVSREKKESFPLTVTSAQKNPTAFYLCASIHSGQLEERTGELFFGEGSRLTVL.

The chain carries TRBV2 and TRBJ2-1; D perhaps matches TRBD1 (5 bases). The V gene's germline CDR1 is SNHLY and CDR2 FYNNEI. The length of the CDR3 is 13 residues. Trimming left V 4 bases short and J 8 bases short, with 12 bases between. In nucleotides, the CDR3 is TGTGCCAGCAGTGGAACAGGCGGAGATGAGCAGTTCTTC. The encoded protein is CASSGTGGDEQFF.

This rearrangement joins TRBV5-6 to TRBJ1-5; TRBD1 might be the D (6 bases). V lost 5 bases and J 3 bases, leaving 18 bases between the germline ends. The length of the CDR3 is 16 residues. CDR1 and CDR2 (germline): SGHDT, YYEEEE. CDR3 residues: CASSMFRGQINQPQHF. The CDR3 DNA is TGTGCCAGCAGTATGTTCCGAGGACAGATCAATCAGCCCCAGCATTTT.

V gene TRBV9 combines with J gene TRBJ2-1; TRBD1 might be the D (6 bases). The CDR3 consists of 15 residues. With 4 bases removed from V and 4 bases from J, the gap between germline ends came to 15 bases. CDR1 SGDLS and CDR2 YYNGEE come from the germline V gene. CDR3 sequence reads: CASSPGGQKYNEQFF. In DNA, the CDR3 is TGTGCCAGCAGCCCCGGCGGACAGAAGTACAATGAGCAGTTCTTC.

Only one count was recorded for this clone. The genes are TRBV5-1 and TRBJ2-5, with 10 bases lining up with TRBD2. V trimming: 0 bases; J trimming: 5 bases; junction bases outside the gene matches: 7. CDR1 and CDR2 from the germline V gene are SGHRS and YFSETQ. The CDR3 loop spans 16 amino acids. In DNA, the CDR3 is TGCGCCAGCAGCTTGGGGGCTAGCGGGAGCTATGAGACCCAGTACTTC. Its translation: CASSLGASGSYETQYF.

The gene calls are TRBV7-2 and TRBJ1-1; D possibly corresponds to TRBD1 (6 bases). Trimming took 2 bases from V and 4 from J, leaving 14 bases between them. Per the germline V gene, CDR1 is SGHTA and CDR2 is FQGNSA. The CDR3 has 15 residues. CDR3 DNA: TGTGCCAGCAGCTTACTCAGGGGATGGGGCACTGAAGCTTTCTTT. Amino acid sequence: CASSLLRGWGTEAFF.

The V gene is TRBV19, the J gene TRBJ1-4, with 7 bases fitting TRBD1. The ends lost 6 bases at V and 5 bases at J; junction bases unmatched: 0. Per the germline V gene, CDR1 is LNHDA and CDR2 is SQIVND (reference sequence). The CDR3 spans 12 residues. The CDR3 DNA reads as TGTGCCAGTAGGACAGGGAATGAAAAACTGTTTTTT. Its translation: CASRTGNEKLFF.

This clone was found a few times. CDR3 sequence: CASSGSASYNEQFF. The CDR3 DNA reads TGTGCCAGCAGTGGGTCGGCTAGCTACAATGAGCAGTTCTTC. The chain carries TRBV2 and TRBJ2-1; D remains unclear. Looked up from germline, CDR1 is SNHLY and CDR2 is FYNNEI. This CDR3 has 14 residues. V gave up 4 bases and J gave up 3 bases, with 10 bases separating them.

The V and J genes are TRBV4-2 and TRBJ1-1; a weak D match, TRBD1 (6 bases). The CDR3 runs 15 residues. V was pared by 1 base and J by 3 bases, with 12 bases between. Germline V gene lookup returns CDR1 LGHNA and CDR2 YNFKEQ. CDR3 sequence (DNA): TGTGCCAGCAGCCAAGTAAGGGGGGGCGACACTGAAGCTTTCTTT. It yields the protein CASSQVRGGDTEAFF.

This clone is a singleton in its sample. This chain links TRBV19 with TRBJ2-3, with 12 positions matching TRBD1. Germline CDR1 reads LNHDA; CDR2 reads SQIVND (reference sequence). The V segment lost 5 bases and the J segment 4 bases; nucleotides outside the gene matches: 13. This CDR3 is built from 18 residues. CDR3 region: CASSVDVPGTGGADTQYF. Written as DNA, the CDR3 is TGTGCCAGTAGTGTCGACGTACCCGGGACAGGGGGCGCAGATACGCAGTATTTT.

The chain couples TRBV11-2 to TRBJ1-5; 11 bases fit TRBD1. V dropped 4 bases and J dropped 6; count of bases not matched to a gene: 5. The CDR3 is made up of 15 amino acids. CDR1 is SGHAT and CDR2 is FQNNGV in the germline V gene. The CDR3 spells CASSYGQGAGQPQHF. In nucleotides, the CDR3 is TGTGCCAGCAGCTACGGACAGGGGGCGGGTCAGCCCCAGCATTTT.

V gene TRBV5-1 combines with J gene TRBJ2-2; tentatively, D is TRBD2 (6 bases). Germline CDR1 is SGHRS and CDR2 is YFSETQ. This CDR3 contains 16 residues. V shed 7 bases and J shed 0 bases, with 16 bases lying between them. The CDR3 loop reads CASADGSLTNTGELFF. CDR3 sequence (DNA): TGCGCCAGCGCCGACGGGAGTCTTACGAACACCGGGGAGCTGTTTTTT.

The chain recombines TRBV28 with TRBJ2-1; D is perhaps TRBD2 (5 bases). Germline CDR1 is MDHEN and CDR2 is SYDVKM. The CDR3 is made up of 11 amino acids. V dropped 6 bases and J dropped 6 bases, with 6 bases sitting between them. CDR3 loop: CASRRGNEQFF. CDR3 in DNA: TGTGCCAGCAGACGGGGCAATGAGCAGTTCTTC.

The chain combines TRBV4-1 with TRBJ2-3; 12 bases line up with TRBD2. V shed 5 bases and J 4 bases; nucleotides not matched to a gene: 13. The CDR3 runs 18 residues. Germline CDR1 MGHRA, CDR2 YSYEKL. The CDR3 DNA reads as TGCGCCAGCAGCAGGTCAGTGGAGACTAGCGGGAGCTCAGATACGCAGTATTTT. It specifies CASSRSVETSGSSDTQYF.